One sample yielded the 24 T cell receptor beta chains listed below, sequenced in a study of regulatory dendritic cells for organ transplantation. Clones were read by immunoSEQ multiplex PCR, and TCRdb kept only the in-frame ones, dropping some. The top ten clones hold around 1% of a sample with approximately 19,000 clones, 70% to 80% of them seen once. The sample taken for sequencing was memory CD4+ T cells from blood. Subset in this sample: CD45RO+ memory T cells. The receptor set was obtained from a human donor in good health.

This clone was found once. The chain is built from TRBV5-1 and TRBJ2-7; D unresolved. Trimming left V 0 bases short and J 1 base short, with 5 bases between. The CDR3 totals 13 residues. Per germline, CDR1 SGHRS and CDR2 YFSETQ. Here the CDR3 DNA reads TGCGCCAGCAGCTTGGAAGCATCCTACGAGCAGTACTTC. It specifies CASSLEASYEQYF.

The V call is TRBV5-1, the J call TRBJ2-5; tentative D call: TRBD2 (8 bases). The V gene's germline CDR1 is SGHRS and CDR2 YFSETQ. The V end lost 4 bases, the J end lost 5 bases, and 18 bases lay between the germline ends. CDR3 length: 15 residues. The CDR3 DNA reads as TGCGCCAGCAGCCCGACAGGGACTAGTGTGGAGACCCAGTACTTC. Protein product: CASSPTGTSVETQYF.

This clone has just a few counts. The chain recombines TRBV6-4 with TRBJ1-5; D is possibly TRBD1 (6 bases). V lost 3 bases to trimming and J lost 0 bases, with 15 bases between them. Germline V gene data show CDR1 as MRHNA and CDR2 as SNTAGT. This CDR3 comprises 17 residues. CDR3 coding DNA: TGTGCCAGCAGTGATGACAGGACCAATACTAGCAATCAGCCCCAGCATTTT. Translated, it gives CASSDDRTNTSNQPQHF.

The chain links TRBV19 to TRBJ1-2, with 9 bases identical to TRBD1. Trimming took 1 base from V and 13 from J; bases not matched to a gene: 16. Germline loops: CDR1 LNHDA, CDR2 SQIVND (reference sequence). This CDR3 contains 16 residues. The DNA of the CDR3 is TGTGCCAGTAGTATAGGTCTCACGAGTGCCGGGACAGGGCTCACCTTC. Protein product: CASSIGLTSAGTGLTF.

The rearrangement links TRBV5-1 to TRBJ2-5, with 8 bases fitting TRBD1. V lost 4 bases, J lost 4 bases, and 18 bases stayed unmatched. Looked up from germline, CDR1 is SGHRS and CDR2 is YFSETQ. The CDR3 is 18 residues long. DNA of the CDR3: TGCGCCAGCAGCCCTAGCCCGACAGGGGTACGGGGTGGAGAGACCCAGTACTTC. This codes for CASSPSPTGVRGGETQYF. Full variable domain (missing parts from reference TRBV5-1 and TRBJ2-5): KAGVTQTPRYLIKTRGQQVTLSCSPISGHRSVSWYQQTPGQGLQFLFEYFSETQRNKGNFPGRFSGRQFSNSRSEMNVSTLELGDSALYLCASSPSPTGVRGGETQYFGPGTRLLVL.

This clone showed up just a few times. This chain connects TRBV12-5 to TRBJ2-2; TRBD1 might be the D (7 bases). CDR1 is LGHNT, CDR2 FRNRAP, per germline. This CDR3 region has 16 residues. V lost 3 bases and J 7 bases, leaving 18 bases between the germline ends. CDR3 region: CASGLGQGGVSGELFF. CDR3 sequence (DNA): TGTGCTAGTGGTTTAGGGCAGGGGGGAGTCAGCGGGGAGCTGTTTTTT.

This chain connects TRBV7-2 to TRBJ2-2; a weak D match, TRBD1 (5 bases). The germline V and J ends were trimmed by 5 bases and 6 bases, with 10 bases remaining between them. This CDR3 is built from 13 residues. CDR1 SGHTA and CDR2 FQGNSA come from the germline V gene. The CDR3 here is CASSLGASGELFF. As DNA, the CDR3 is TGTGCCAGCAGCCTAGGGGCCTCCGGGGAGCTGTTTTTT.

The chain joins TRBV6-4 to TRBJ2-1, with D possibly being TRBD2 (5 bases). V lost 6 bases to trimming and J lost 0 bases, with 15 bases between them. Germline loops: CDR1 MRHNA, CDR2 SNTAGT. The CDR3 is 16 residues long. CDR3 sequence (DNA): TGTGCCAGCAGCACCGGACTCGTGGACTCCTACAATGAGCAGTTCTTC. Translation gives CASSTGLVDSYNEQFF.

V usage is TRBV5-1 and J usage is TRBJ2-4; possible D gene TRBD1, 6 bases. The V end was cut by 2 bases, the J end by 5 bases, with 11 bases between. The CDR3 totals 14 residues. Germline V lookup: CDR1 SGHRS, CDR2 YFSETQ. CDR3 in DNA: TGCGCCAGCAGCTTAGGGGGAATCGAAAACATTCAGTACTTC. This sequence encodes CASSLGGIENIQYF.

This chain joins TRBV12-5 and TRBJ1-4, with 11 bases matching TRBD1. Looked up from germline, CDR1 is LGHNT and CDR2 is FRNRAP. The V segment lost 1 base and the J segment 8 bases; nucleotides outside the gene matches: 6. The CDR3 extends over 16 amino acids. CDR3 nucleotide sequence: TGTGCTAGTGGTTTGGGGGACAGGGGGGTGACCGAAAAACTGTTTTTT. It encodes CASGLGDRGVTEKLFF.

This clone was recorded once. The J gene is TRBJ2-2, the V gene TRBV9, with 8 bases fitting TRBD2. Per germline, CDR1 SGDLS and CDR2 YYNGEE. V was clipped by 3 bases and J by 7 bases; unmatched bases: 8. The CDR3 runs to 15 residues. In DNA form, the CDR3 reads TGTGCCAGCAGCGATCCGAGACTAGCGAACGGGGAGCTGTTTTTT. This gives the protein CASSDPRLANGELFF.

This chain links TRBV5-6 with TRBJ1-5, with D perhaps matching TRBD1 (5 bases). V gave up 4 bases and J gave up 4 bases, with 9 bases separating them. Germline CDR1 SGHDT, CDR2 YYEEEE. This CDR3 spans 13 amino acids. CDR3 residues: CASSRRGNQPQHF. For the CDR3, the DNA is TGTGCCAGCAGCCGACGGGGGAATCAGCCCCAGCATTTT.

The chain has TRBV6-1 and TRBJ2-7; possible D gene TRBD2, 5 bases. Trimming stripped 7 bases from V and 5 bases from J, with 21 bases between. From germline, CDR1 is MNHNS and CDR2 SASEGT. This CDR3 contains 15 residues. The CDR3 here is CASIPNLGGPDEQYF. Here the CDR3 DNA reads TGTGCCAGCATCCCTAACCTGGGCGGGCCCGACGAGCAGTACTTC.

The J gene is TRBJ2-3, the V gene TRBV19; weak D call: TRBD2 (5 bases). CDR3 length: 15 amino acids. From germline, CDR1 is LNHDA and CDR2 SQIVND (reference sequence). Trimming pared 1 base from V and 4 bases from J, leaving 12 bases between. This CDR3 is CASSIATSHADTQYF. In nucleotides, the CDR3 is TGTGCCAGTAGTATAGCCACTAGTCACGCAGATACGCAGTATTTT.

This chain uses TRBV6-1 with TRBJ2-7; 8 bases match TRBD1. After removal of 3 bases from V and 5 bases from J, the junction contained 6 bases not matched to a gene. The germline CDR1 and CDR2 sequences are MNHNS and SASEGT. This CDR3 spans 14 amino acids. The CDR3: CASSERDRHDEQYF. The CDR3 nucleotides are TGTGCCAGCAGTGAGAGGGACAGGCACGACGAGCAGTACTTC.

This clone has just a few counts. The rearrangement links TRBV15 to TRBJ2-3, with D possibly TRBD1 on 5 matching bases. The CDR3 is made up of 16 amino acids. The germline V and J ends were trimmed by 0 bases and 6 bases, with 16 bases remaining between them. Germline CDR1 and CDR2: LNHNV and YYDKDF (reference sequence). The CDR3 region has the DNA TGTGCCACCAGCAGAGATTTTCCCCCGCAGGGTGATACGCAGTATTTT. Amino acid sequence: CATSRDFPPQGDTQYF.

This clone came up a few times. This sequence joins TRBV27 and TRBJ2-3, with 9 bases identical to TRBD2. Germline V gene data show CDR1 as MNHEY and CDR2 as SMNVEV (reference sequence). V was clipped by 4 bases and J by 4 bases; unmatched bases: 12. There are 17 residues in the CDR3. CDR3 region: CASSSSRGGGAADTQYF. The CDR3 coding sequence is TGTGCCAGCAGTTCTTCCCGGGGCGGGGGGGCGGCAGATACGCAGTATTTT.

The chain couples TRBV7-2 to TRBJ1-2; 9 bases line up with TRBD1. V shed 2 bases, J shed 10 bases, and the junction held 5 bases outside the gene matches. The CDR3 is 13 amino acids. Germline values: CDR1 SGHTA, CDR2 FQGNSA. The CDR3 protein is CASSLNRGPDYTF. The CDR3 coding sequence is TGTGCCAGCAGCTTAAACAGGGGGCCTGACTACACCTTC.

The chain has TRBV5-1 and TRBJ2-5; 10 positions agree with TRBD2. Germline V lookup: CDR1 SGHRS, CDR2 YFSETQ. V lost 4 bases and J lost 4; bases outside the gene matches: 10. This CDR3 has 16 amino acids. The CDR3 loop reads CASSAAAAGGLETQYF. The CDR3, as DNA: TGCGCCAGCAGCGCCGCGGCAGCGGGGGGGCTAGAGACCCAGTACTTC.

J is TRBJ1-1 and V is TRBV2; the match to TRBD1 covers 10 bases. The CDR3 loop spans 14 amino acids. Germline V gene lookup returns CDR1 SNHLY and CDR2 FYNNEI. J gave up 5 bases and V 6 bases, and 6 bases lay outside the gene matches. In DNA form, the CDR3 reads TGTGCCAGCAGCAGGGACAGGGGAAAAACTGAAGCTTTCTTT. Protein: CASSRDRGKTEAFF.

The gene calls are TRBV20-1 and TRBJ2-5; no firm D call. Between the trimmed V and J ends, which lost 2 bases and 5 bases, there was a span of 3 bases. The germline gives CDR1 DFQATT, CDR2 SNEGSKA (reference sequence). This CDR3 comprises 10 residues. DNA for the CDR3: TGCAGTGCTAGATATGAGACCCAGTACTTC. Translating it yields CSARYETQYF.

The rearrangement joins TRBV2 to TRBJ2-1, with TRBD2 as a possible D gene (7 bases). Trimming removed 8 bases from V and 10 bases from J, with 18 bases in between. Per the germline V gene, CDR1 is SNHLY and CDR2 is FYNNEI. The CDR3 consists of 13 residues. CDR3 bases: TGTGCCAGCGGGGCGGGGGCCGCCAGGGAGCAGTTCTTC. Its protein product is CASGAGAAREQFF.

This clone is judged medium-sized (0.01 to 0.1%). The junction does not match germline at one end; this may be a read error. This sequence joins TRBV7-2 and TRBJ2-7; D gene ambiguous. The CDR3 length is 14 residues. Germline V gene lookup returns CDR1 SGHTA and CDR2 FQGNSA. The CDR3 sequence is CASSLSFRSSEQYF. The CDR3 coding sequence is TGTGCCAGCAGCTTATCTTTTCGGTCCTCCGAGCAGTACTTC.

The rearrangement links TRBV11-2 to TRBJ2-3; TRBD1 matches at 8 bases. CDR1 and CDR2 from the germline V gene are SGHAT and FQNNGV. The trim removed 8 bases at V and 2 bases at J, leaving 3 bases unmatched. CDR3 length equals 13 residues. CDR3 loop: CASRRGLTDTQYF. CDR3 nucleotide sequence: TGTGCCAGCCGCAGGGGGCTCACAGATACGCAGTATTTT.